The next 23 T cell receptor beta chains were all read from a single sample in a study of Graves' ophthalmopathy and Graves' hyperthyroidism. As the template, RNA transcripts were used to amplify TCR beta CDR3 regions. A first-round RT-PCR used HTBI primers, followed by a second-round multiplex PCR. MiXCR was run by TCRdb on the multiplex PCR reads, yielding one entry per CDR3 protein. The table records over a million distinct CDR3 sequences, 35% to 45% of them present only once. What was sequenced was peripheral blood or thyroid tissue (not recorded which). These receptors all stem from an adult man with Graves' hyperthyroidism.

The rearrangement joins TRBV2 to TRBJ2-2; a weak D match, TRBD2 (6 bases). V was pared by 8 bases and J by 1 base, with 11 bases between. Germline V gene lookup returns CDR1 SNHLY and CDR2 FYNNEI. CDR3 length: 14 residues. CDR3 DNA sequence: TGTGCCAGCGGAGGGAACCGGAACACCGGGGAGCTGTTTTTT. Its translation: CASGGNRNTGELFF.

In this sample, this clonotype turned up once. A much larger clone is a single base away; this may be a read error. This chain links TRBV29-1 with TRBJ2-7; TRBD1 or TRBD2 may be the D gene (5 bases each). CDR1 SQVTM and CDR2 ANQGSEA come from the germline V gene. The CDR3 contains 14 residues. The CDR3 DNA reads TGCAGCGTTGAAGCGCGGCAGGGAGCCTACGGGCAGTACTTC. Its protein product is CSVEARQGAYGQYF.

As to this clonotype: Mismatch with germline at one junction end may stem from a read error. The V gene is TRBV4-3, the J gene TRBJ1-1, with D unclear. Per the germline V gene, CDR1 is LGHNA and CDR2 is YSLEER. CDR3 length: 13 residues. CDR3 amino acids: CASSRDMNAEAFF. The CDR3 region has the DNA TGCGCCAGCAGCCGAGATATGAACGCTGAAGCTTTCTTT.

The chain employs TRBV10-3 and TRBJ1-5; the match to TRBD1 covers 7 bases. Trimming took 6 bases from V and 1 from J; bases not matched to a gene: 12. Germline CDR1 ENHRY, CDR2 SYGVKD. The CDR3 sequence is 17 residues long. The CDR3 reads CAISWENRGGSNQPQHF. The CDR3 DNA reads TGTGCCATCAGCTGGGAGAACAGGGGCGGGAGCAATCAGCCCCAGCATTTT.

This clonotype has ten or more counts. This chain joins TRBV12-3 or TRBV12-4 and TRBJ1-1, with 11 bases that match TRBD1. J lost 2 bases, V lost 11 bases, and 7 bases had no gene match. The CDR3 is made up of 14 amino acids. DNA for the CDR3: TGTGCCTCCTCGAGGACAGGGGGCAACACTGAAGCTTTCTTT. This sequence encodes CASSRTGGNTEAFF.

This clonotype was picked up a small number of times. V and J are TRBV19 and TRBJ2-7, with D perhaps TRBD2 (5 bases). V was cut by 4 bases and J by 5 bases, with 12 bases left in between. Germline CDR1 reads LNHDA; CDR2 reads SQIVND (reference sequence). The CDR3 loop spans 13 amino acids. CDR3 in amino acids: CASSTLTGDEQYF. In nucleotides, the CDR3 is TGTGCCAGTAGTACCCTCACCGGGGACGAGCAGTACTTC.

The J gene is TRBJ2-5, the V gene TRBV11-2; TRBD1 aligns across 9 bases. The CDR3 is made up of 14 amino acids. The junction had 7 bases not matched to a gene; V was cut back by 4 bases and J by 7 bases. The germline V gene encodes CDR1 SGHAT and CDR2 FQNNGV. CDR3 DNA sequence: TGTGCCAGCAGCTGGGACAGGGTGGTGGGGACCCAGTACTTC. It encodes CASSWDRVVGTQYF. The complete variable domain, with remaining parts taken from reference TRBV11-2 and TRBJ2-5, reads EAGVAQSPRYKIIEKRQSVAFWCNPISGHATLYWYQQILGQGPKLLIQFQNNGVVDDSQLPKDRFSAERLKGVDSTLKIQPAKLEDSAVYLCASSWDRVVGTQYFGPGTRLLVL.

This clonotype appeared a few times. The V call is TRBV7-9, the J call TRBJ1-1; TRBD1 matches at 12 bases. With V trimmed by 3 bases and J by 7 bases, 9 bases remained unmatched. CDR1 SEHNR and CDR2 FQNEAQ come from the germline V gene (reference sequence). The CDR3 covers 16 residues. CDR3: CASSLNPGTGGNEAFF. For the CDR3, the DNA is TGTGCCAGCAGCTTGAACCCCGGGACAGGGGGCAATGAAGCTTTCTTT.

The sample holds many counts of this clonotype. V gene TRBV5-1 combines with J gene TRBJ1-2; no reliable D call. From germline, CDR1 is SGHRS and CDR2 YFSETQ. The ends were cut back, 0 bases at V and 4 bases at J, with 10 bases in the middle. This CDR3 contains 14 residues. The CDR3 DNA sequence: TGCGCCAGCAGCTTGGTAGGGTCGGGCTATGGCTACACCTTC. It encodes CASSLVGSGYGYTF.

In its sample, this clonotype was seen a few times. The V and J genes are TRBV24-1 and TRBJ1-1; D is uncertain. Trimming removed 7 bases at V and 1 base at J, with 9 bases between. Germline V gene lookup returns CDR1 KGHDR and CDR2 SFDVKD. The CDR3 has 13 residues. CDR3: CATSLSGNTEAFF. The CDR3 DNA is TGTGCCACCAGCCTGAGCGGGAACACTGAAGCTTTCTTT.

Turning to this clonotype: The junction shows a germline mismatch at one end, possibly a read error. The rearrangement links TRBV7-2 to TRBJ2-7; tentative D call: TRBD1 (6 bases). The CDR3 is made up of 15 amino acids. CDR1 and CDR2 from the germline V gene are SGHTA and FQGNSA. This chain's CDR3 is CASSKTGSRTGELYF. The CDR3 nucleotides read TGTGCCAGCAGCAAAACAGGGTCCCGCACCGGGGAGCTGTACTTC.

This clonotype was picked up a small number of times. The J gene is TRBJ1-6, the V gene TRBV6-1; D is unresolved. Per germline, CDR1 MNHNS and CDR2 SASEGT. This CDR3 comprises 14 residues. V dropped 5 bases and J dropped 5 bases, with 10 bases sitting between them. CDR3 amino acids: CASSREENNSPLHF. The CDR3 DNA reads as TGTGCCAGCAGTAGAGAAGAGAATAATTCACCCCTCCACTTT.

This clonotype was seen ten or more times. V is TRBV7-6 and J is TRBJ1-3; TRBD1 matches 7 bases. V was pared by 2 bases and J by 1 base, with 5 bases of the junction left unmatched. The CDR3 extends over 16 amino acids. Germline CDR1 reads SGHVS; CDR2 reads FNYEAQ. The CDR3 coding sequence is TGTGCCAGCAGCTTACGCGTACAGGGGTCTGGAAACACCATATATTTT. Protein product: CASSLRVQGSGNTIYF.

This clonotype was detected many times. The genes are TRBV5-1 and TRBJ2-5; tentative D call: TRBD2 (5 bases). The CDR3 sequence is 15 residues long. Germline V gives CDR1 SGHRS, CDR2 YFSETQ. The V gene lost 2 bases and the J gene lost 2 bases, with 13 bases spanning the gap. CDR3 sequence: CASSFGLRGQETQYF. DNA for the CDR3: TGCGCCAGCAGCTTCGGACTCAGAGGACAAGAGACCCAGTACTTC.

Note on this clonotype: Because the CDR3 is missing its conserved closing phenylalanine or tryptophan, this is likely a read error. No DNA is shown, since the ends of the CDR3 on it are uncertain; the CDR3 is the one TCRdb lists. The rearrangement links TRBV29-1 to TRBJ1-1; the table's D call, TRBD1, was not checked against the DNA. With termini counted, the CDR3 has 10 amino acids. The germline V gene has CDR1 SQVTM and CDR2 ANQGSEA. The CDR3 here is CSVAGQGAVY.

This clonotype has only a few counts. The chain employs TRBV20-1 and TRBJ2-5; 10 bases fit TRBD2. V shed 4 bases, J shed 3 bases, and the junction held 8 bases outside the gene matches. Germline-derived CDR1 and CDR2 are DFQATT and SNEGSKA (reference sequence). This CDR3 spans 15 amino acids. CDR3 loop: CSANSGGGWKETQYF. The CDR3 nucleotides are TGCAGTGCTAACAGCGGGGGGGGGTGGAAAGAGACCCAGTACTTC.

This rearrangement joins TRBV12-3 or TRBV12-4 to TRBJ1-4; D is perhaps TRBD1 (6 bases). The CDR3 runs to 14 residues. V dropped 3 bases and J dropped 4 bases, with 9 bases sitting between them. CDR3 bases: TGTGCCAGCAGTTTGAAGGGGGGTAATGAAAAACTGTTTTTT. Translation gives CASSLKGGNEKLFF.

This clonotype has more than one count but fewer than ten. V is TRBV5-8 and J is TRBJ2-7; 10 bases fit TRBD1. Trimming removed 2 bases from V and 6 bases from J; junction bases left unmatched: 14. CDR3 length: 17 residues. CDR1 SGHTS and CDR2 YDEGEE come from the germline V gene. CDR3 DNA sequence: TGTGCCAGCAGCTTAGACCCGGACAGGGGGAGATTGGGCGAGCAGTACTTC. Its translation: CASSLDPDRGRLGEQYF. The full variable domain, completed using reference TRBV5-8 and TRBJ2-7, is EAGVTQSPTHLIKTRGQQATLRCSPISGHTSVYWYQQALGLGLQFLLWYDEGEERNRGNFPPRFSGRQFPNYSSELNVNALELEDSALYLCASSLDPDRGRLGEQYFGPGTRLTVT.

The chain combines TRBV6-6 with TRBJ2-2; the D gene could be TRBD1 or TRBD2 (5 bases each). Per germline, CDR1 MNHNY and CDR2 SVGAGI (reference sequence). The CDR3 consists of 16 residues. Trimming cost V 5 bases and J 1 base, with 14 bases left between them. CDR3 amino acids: CASSPWTGRNTGELFF. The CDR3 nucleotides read TGTGCCAGCAGTCCGTGGACGGGGCGGAACACCGGGGAGCTGTTTTTT.

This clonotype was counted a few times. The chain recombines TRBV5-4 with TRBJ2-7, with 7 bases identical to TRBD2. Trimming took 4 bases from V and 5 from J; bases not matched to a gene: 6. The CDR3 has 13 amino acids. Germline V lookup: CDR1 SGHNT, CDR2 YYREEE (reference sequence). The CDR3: CASSRAGPHEQYF. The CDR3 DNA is TGTGCCAGCAGCCGAGCGGGGCCCCACGAGCAGTACTTC.

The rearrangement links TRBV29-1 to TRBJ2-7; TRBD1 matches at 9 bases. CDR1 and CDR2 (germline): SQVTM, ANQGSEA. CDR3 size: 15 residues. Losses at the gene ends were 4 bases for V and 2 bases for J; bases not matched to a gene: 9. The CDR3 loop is CSVGGGTGRTYEQYF. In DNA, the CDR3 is TGCAGCGTTGGGGGGGGGACAGGGCGGACCTACGAGCAGTACTTC.

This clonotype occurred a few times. The CDR3 here is CASSFPAPTGPLSGANVLTF. In DNA form, the CDR3 reads TGTGCCAGCAGTTTCCCTGCTCCGACAGGGCCGTTATCTGGGGCCAACGTCCTGACTTTC. The rearrangement uses TRBV12-3 or TRBV12-4 and TRBJ2-6; TRBD1 agrees at 7 bases. The CDR3 sequence is 20 residues long. J lost 1 base, V lost 3 bases, and 15 bases had no gene match.

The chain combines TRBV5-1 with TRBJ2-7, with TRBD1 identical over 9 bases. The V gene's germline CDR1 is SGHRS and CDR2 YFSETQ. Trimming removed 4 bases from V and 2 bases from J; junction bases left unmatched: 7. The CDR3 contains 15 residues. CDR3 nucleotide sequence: TGCGCCAGCAGCCCGGCCGGGACAGGGCCCTACGAGCAGTACTTC. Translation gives CASSPAGTGPYEQYF.